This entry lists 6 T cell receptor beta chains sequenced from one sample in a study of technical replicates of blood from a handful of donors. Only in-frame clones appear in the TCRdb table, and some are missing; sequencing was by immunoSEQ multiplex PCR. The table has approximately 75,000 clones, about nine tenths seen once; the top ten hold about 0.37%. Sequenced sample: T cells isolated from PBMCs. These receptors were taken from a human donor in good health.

The CDR3 is CARGETGLQSLRYGYTF. As DNA, the CDR3 is TGCGCCCGAGGGGAAACAGGGCTTCAAAGTTTACGGTATGGCTACACCTTC. The genes are TRBV5-1 and TRBJ1-2; a weak D match, TRBD1 (6 bases). The CDR3 is 17 amino acids. Trimming shortened V by 10 bases and J by 5 bases, and 30 bases separated the two germline ends. Germline V lookup: CDR1 SGHRS, CDR2 YFSETQ. The full variable domain, rest sourced from reference TRBV5-1 and TRBJ1-2, is KAGVTQTPRYLIKTRGQQVTLSCSPISGHRSVSWYQQTPGQGLQFLFEYFSETQRNKGNFPGRFSGRQFSNSRSEMNVSTLELGDSALYLCARGETGLQSLRYGYTFGSGTRLTVV.

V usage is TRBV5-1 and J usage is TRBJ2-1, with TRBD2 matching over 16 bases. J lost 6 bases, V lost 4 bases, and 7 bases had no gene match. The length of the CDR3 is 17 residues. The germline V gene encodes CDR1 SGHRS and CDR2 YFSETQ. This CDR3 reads CASSMAGTSGRANEQFF. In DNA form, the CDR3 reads TGCGCCAGCAGCATGGCCGGGACTAGCGGGAGGGCCAATGAGCAGTTCTTC.

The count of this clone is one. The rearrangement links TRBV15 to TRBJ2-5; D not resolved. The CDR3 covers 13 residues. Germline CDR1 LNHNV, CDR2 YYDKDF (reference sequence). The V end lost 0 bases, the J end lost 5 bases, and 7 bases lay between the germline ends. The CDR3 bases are TGTGCCACCAGCAGAGATCCAATGGAGACCCAGTACTTC. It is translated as CATSRDPMETQYF.

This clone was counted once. The CDR3 loop is CASSLYARARENQGAEQYF. Written as DNA, the CDR3 is TGTGCCAGCAGCTTATACGCACGGGCTAGAGAGAACCAGGGCGCCGAGCAGTACTTC. The chain links TRBV7-3 to TRBJ2-7, with D possibly matching TRBD1 (5 bases). V lost 2 bases to trimming and J lost 6 bases, with 29 bases between them. Germline V gene lookup returns CDR1 SGHTA and CDR2 FQGTGA. This CDR3 spans 19 amino acids.

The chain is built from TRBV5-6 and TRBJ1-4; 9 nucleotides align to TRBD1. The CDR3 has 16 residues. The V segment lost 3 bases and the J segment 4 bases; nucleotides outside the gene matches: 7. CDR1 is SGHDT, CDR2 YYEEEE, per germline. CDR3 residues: CASSYRTGDRNEKLFF. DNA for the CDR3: TGTGCCAGCAGCTACCGGACAGGGGATCGTAATGAAAAACTGTTTTTT.

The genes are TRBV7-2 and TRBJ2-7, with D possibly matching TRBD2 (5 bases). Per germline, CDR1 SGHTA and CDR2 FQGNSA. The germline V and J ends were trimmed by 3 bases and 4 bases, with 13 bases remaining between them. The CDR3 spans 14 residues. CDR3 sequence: CASSLGAEAYEQYF. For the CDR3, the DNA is TGTGCCAGCAGCTTGGGAGCGGAGGCGTACGAGCAGTACTTC.